This T cell receptor beta chain was captured by sequencing in a study of cytomegalovirus exposure and HLA in healthy donors. This CDR3 is 15 amino acids long. V was pared by 6 bases and J by 6 bases, with 20 bases between. Looked up from germline, CDR1 is ENHRY and CDR2 is SYGVKD. PCR used 60 Vbeta primers and 13 Jbeta primers. Only in-frame clones appear in the TCRdb table, and some are missing; sequencing was by immunoSEQ multiplex PCR. The sample includes about 120,000 clones, about 79% of them seen just once. This clone is a singleton in its sample. The sample was PBMCs. The sequence derives from a human donor in good health. The rearrangement joins TRBV10-3 to TRBJ1-2, with D possibly being TRBD1 (6 bases). CDR3 DNA sequence: TGTGCCATCAGGGACCGGGACATGGTAGGGCATGGCTACACCTTC. Residues: CAIRDRDMVGHGYTF.